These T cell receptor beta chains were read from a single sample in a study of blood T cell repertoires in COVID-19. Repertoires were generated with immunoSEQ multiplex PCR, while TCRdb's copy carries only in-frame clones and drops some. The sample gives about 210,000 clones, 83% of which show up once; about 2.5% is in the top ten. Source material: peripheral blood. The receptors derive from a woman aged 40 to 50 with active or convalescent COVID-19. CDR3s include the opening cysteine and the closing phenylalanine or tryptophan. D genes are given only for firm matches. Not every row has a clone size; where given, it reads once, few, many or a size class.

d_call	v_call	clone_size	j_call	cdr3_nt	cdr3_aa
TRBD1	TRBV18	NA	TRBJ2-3	TGTGCCAGCTCACCAACGGGACAGAAGGATACGCAGTATTTT	CASSPTGQKDTQYF
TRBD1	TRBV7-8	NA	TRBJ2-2	TGTGCCAGCAGCCGAGAACAGGGGGCATTTGGGGAGCTGTTTTTT	CASSREQGAFGELFF
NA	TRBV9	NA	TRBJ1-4	TGTGCCAGCAGCGCACAGGGCCTTACGGAAAAACTGTTTTTT	CASSAQGLTEKLFF
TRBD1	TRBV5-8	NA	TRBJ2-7	TGTGCCAGCAGCTTGCGTTTCCGGGGGACAGGAGAGGCTGGCGAGCAGTACTTC	CASSLRFRGTGEAGEQYF
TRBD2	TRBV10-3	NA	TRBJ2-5	TGTGCCATCAGGGCTGCGGGACTAGACCAAGAGACCCAGTACTTC	CAIRAAGLDQETQYF
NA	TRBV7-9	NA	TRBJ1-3	TGTGCCAGCACCACTCTGACTCCCTTAACTGGAAACACCATATATTTT	CASTTLTPLTGNTIYF
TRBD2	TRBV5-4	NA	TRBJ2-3	TGTGCCAGCGGGGTTAGGACTAGCGGGAGGGCAGATACGCAGTATTTT	CASGVRTSGRADTQYF
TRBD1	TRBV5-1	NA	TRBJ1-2	TGCGCCAGCAGCTTGGGTCTCCAGGGGGGAAACACCTTC	CASSLGLQGGNTF
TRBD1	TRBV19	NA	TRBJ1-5	TGTGCCAGTAGTGGAGGGACAGGTGGCTCTCTTCAGCCCCAGCATTTT	CASSGGTGGSLQPQHF
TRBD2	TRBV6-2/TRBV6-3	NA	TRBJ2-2	TGTGCCAGCAGTGGCCCCCAGGGAGGGACCGGGGAGCTGTTTTTT	CASSGPQGGTGELFF
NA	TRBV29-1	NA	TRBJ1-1	TGCAGCGTTGCCCCAGGGAGGACCGAAGCTTTCTTT	CSVAPGRTEAFF
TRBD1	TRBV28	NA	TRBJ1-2	TGTGCCAGCAGTAAGGACAGGCCGGGCTACACCTTC	CASSKDRPGYTF
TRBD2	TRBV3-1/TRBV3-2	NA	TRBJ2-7	TGTGCCAGCAGCCCGACTAGCGGGAGGGGCGAGCAGTACTTC	CASSPTSGRGEQYF
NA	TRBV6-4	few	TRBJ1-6	TGTGCCAGCAGCCCACAGGCCAGAGGCTCTAATTCACCCCTCCACTTT	CASSPQARGSNSPLHF
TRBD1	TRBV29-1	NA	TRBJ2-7	TGCAGCGTCCAACAGGGGGCGCCGGACGAGCAGTACTTC	CSVQQGAPDEQYF
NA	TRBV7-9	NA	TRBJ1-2	TGTGCCAGCAGCTTAGAGGGGGTCTTCTATGGCTACACCTTC	CASSLEGVFYGYTF
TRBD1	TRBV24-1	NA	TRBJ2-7	TGTGCCACCAGTGACTCTAGACAGGGGGCGACCTACGAGCAGTACTTC	CATSDSRQGATYEQYF
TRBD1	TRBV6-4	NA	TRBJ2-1	TGTGCCAGCAGTGACCTCCCGCTAGGGGGCATGGCCTACAATGAGCAGTTCTTC	CASSDLPLGGMAYNEQFF
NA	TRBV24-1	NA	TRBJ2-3	TGTGCCACCAGTGATCTTAGCGGAACAGATACGCAGTATTTT	CATSDLSGTDTQYF
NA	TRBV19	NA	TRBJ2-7	TGTGCCAGCGGGAGACTCTACGAGCAGTACTTC	CASGRLYEQYF
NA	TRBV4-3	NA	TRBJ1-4	TGCGCCAGCAGCCAAGATGGGGGGGTCGTAGGTGAAAAACTGTTTTTT	CASSQDGGVVGEKLFF
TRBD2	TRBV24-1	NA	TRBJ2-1	TGTGCCACCAGTGATCCGGGACTAGCGGGGGGGGATGTCTACAATGAGCAGTTCTTC	CATSDPGLAGGDVYNEQFF
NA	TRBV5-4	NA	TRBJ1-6	TGTGCCAGCAGCTTGGGCCGGGTTTACTATAATTCACCCCTCCACTTT	CASSLGRVYYNSPLHF
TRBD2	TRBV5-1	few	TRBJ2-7	TGCGCCAGCAGCTTTCTTAGCGGGAGGACTCAGCAGTACTTC	CASSFLSGRTQQYF
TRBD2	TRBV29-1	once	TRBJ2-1	TGCAGCGCTACTACTAGCGGTTCCTACAATGAGCAGTTCTTC	CSATTSGSYNEQFF
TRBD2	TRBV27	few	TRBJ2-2	TGTGCCAGCAGTCCCCGGACTAGCGGGATGGTCTTCCGCGCCGGGGAGCTGTTTTTT	CASSPRTSGMVFRAGELFF
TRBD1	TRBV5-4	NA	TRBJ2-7	TGTGCCAGCACCCGGGACAGGGCCAACGAGCAGTACTTC	CASTRDRANEQYF
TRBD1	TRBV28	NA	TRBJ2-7	TGTGCCAGCAATACCGGGACAGGGCGGGAGCAGTACTTC	CASNTGTGREQYF